This T cell receptor beta chain was recovered during a study of cytomegalovirus exposure and HLA in healthy donors. Study-level results: Another analysis was done later, and it associated 16,951 TCR beta sequences with HLA alleles at 0.05 false discovery rate. A few of the chains that were CMV-associated were confirmed in vitro to be specific for CMV antigens. Within an earlier analysis, most TCR beta V segments proved productive either about 90% or about 30% of the time.

Germline CDR1 is LGHNA and CDR2 is YSLEER. The CDR3 sequence is 16 residues long. Trimming left V 0 bases short and J 2 bases short, with 8 bases between. With 60 Vbeta and 13 Jbeta primers, the PCR was carried out. Repertoires were generated with immunoSEQ multiplex PCR, while TCRdb's copy carries only in-frame clones and drops some. The sample comprises 110,000 or so clones, 60% to 85% of which are singletons, and less than 3.5% rests with the top ten. While unrecorded immune exposures were likely, the donors were nominally healthy when sampled. In the case of this clone: Its specificity is unknown.

This clonotype was sampled from a woman in her 40s in good health and CMV-seropositive. The V call is TRBV4-3, the J call TRBJ2-6, with D perhaps TRBD2 (5 bases). Sequencing was performed on PBMCs. The CDR3 DNA reads TGCGCCAGCAGCCAAGATCACGGGACTGGGGCCAACGTCCTGACTTTC. It translates to CASSQDHGTGANVLTF.